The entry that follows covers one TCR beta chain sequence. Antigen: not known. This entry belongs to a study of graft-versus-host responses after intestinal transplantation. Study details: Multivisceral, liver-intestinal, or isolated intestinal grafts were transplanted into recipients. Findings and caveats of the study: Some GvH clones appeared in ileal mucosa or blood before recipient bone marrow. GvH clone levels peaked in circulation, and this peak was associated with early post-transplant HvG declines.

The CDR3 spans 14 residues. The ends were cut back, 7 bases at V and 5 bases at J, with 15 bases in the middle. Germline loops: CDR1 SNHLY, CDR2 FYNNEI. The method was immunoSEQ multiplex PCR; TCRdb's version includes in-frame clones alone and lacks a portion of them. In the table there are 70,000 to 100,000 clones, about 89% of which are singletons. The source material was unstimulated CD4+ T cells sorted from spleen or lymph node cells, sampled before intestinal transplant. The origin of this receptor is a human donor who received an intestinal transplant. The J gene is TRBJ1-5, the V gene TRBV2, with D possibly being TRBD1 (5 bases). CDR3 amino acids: CASNSAWGDQPQHF. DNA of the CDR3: TGTGCCAGCAACTCCGCGTGGGGGGATCAGCCCCAGCATTTT.